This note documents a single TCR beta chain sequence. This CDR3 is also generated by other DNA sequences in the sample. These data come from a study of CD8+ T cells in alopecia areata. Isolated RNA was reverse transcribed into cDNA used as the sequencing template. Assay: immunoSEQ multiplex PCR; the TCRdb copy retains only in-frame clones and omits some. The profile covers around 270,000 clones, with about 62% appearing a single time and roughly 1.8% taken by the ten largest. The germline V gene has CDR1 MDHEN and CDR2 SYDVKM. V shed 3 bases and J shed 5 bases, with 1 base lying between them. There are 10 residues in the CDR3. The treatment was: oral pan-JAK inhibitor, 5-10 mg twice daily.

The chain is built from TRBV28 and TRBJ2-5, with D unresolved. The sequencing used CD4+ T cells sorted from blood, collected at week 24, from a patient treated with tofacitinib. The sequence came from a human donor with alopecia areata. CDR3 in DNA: TGTGCCAGCAGTTTGGAGACCCAGTACTTC. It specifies CASSLETQYF.